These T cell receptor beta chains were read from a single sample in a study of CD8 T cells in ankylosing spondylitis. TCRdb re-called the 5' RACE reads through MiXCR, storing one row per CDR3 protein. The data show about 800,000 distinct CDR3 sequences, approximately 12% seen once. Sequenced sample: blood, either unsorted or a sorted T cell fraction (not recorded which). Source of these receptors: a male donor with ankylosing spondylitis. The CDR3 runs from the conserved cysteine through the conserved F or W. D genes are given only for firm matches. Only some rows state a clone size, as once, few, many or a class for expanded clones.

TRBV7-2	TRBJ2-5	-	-	CASSRDRPETQYF	TGTGCCAGCAGCCGAGACAGGCCGGAGACCCAGTACTTC
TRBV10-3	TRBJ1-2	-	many	CAISAGGSGNYGYTF	TGTGCCATCAGTGCCGGCGGGTCGGGGAACTATGGCTACACCTTC
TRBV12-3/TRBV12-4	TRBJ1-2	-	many	CASSLSPRGGYGYTF	TGTGCCAGCAGTTTGTCCCCCCGGGGTGGGTATGGCTACACCTTC
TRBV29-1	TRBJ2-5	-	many	CSVAGTLQETQYF	TGCAGCGTTGCCGGGACATTACAAGAGACCCAGTACTTC
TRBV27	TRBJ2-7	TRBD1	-	CASRPYAGTGTNSYEQYF	TGTGCCAGCAGGCCCTACGCCGGGACAGGGACCAATTCCTACGAGCAGTACTTC
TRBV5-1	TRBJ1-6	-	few	CASTQDAGPLHF	TGCGCCAGCACGCAGGACGCCGGACCCCTCCACTTT
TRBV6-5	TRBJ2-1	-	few	CASSYSGGMSSYNEQFF	TGTGCCAGCAGTTACTCGGGCGGGATGAGCTCCTACAATGAGCAGTTCTTC
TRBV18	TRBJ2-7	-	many	CASSPPSSLGVQYF	TGTGCCAGCTCACCACCGTCTTCTCTCGGGGTGCAGTACTTC
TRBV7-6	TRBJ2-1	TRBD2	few	CASSQGSGSTYEQFF	TGTGCCAGCAGCCAGGGGAGCGGGAGTACCTATGAGCAGTTCTTC
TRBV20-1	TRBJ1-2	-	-	CSAPDAAGYGYTF	TGCAGTGCCCCAGATGCTGCGGGGTATGGCTACACCTTC
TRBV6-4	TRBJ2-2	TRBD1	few	CASRGQSNTGELFF	TGTGCCAGCAGGGGACAGTCGAACACCGGGGAGCTGTTTTTT
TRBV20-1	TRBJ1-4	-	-	CSARGQAEKLFF	TGCAGTGCTAGAGGACAGGCCGAAAAACTGTTTTTT
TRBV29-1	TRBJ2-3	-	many	CSVEVVERDTQYF	TGCAGCGTTGAAGTAGTGGAGAGAGATACGCAGTATTTT
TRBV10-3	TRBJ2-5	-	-	CAITPGPRETQYF	TGTGCCATCACCCCGGGACCTAGGGAGACCCAGTACTTC
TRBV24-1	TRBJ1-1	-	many	CATSDSLRDTEAFF	TGTGCCACCAGTGATTCTCTCCGGGACACTGAAGCTTTCTTT
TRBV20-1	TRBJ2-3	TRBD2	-	CSARPGTGGLTQYF	TGCAGTGCTAGGCCTGGGACGGGGGGACTTACGCAGTATTTT
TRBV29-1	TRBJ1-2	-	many	CSATGHQPGGYTF	TGCAGCGCAACGGGACACCAACCGGGTGGCTACACCTTC
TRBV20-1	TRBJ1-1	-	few	CSAGGLGTEAFF	TGCAGTGCCGGGGGGCTGGGCACTGAAGCTTTCTTT
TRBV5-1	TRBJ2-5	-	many	CASSFGGASETQYF	TGCGCCAGCAGCTTTGGGGGAGCATCGGAGACCCAGTACTTC
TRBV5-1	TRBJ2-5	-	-	CASSPSQGVQETQYF	TGCGCCAGCAGCCCCTCCCAGGGAGTTCAAGAGACCCAGTACTTC
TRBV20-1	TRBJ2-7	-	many	CSGANSYEQYF	TGCAGCGGGGCTAACTCCTACGAGCAGTACTTC
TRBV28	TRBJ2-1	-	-	CASSGHYNEQFF	TGTGCCAGCAGTGGGCATTACAATGAGCAGTTCTTC
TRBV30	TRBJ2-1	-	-	CAWSLTISYNEQFF	TGTGCCTGGAGCCTAACGATAAGCTACAATGAGCAGTTCTTC
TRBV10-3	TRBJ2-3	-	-	CAIRNTDTQYF	TGTGCCATCAGAAACACAGATACGCAGTATTTT
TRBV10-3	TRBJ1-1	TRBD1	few	CAISDSTQGTAEAFF	TGTGCCATCAGTGACTCAACACAGGGGACCGCTGAAGCTTTCTTT
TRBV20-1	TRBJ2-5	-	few	CSAVIPGAQETQYF	TGCAGTGCAGTAATTCCAGGGGCTCAAGAGACCCAGTACTTC
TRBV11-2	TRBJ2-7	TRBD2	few	CASSLRGLAGGGQKIYEQYF	TGTGCCAGCAGCTTACGGGGACTAGCGGGAGGGGGTCAAAAAATCTACGAGCAGTACTTC
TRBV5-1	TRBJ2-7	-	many	CASSRTVSYEQYF	TGCGCCAGCAGCCGGACAGTGAGCTACGAGCAGTACTTC
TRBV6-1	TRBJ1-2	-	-	CASSEHWEGSYTF	TGTGCCAGCAGTGAACACTGGGAGGGGAGCTACACCTTC
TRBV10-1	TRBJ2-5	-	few	CASSLNRMGTQYF	TGCGCCAGCAGCCTTAACAGGATGGGGACCCAGTACTTC
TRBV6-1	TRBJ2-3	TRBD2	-	CASSGTSGATDTQYF	TGTGCCAGCAGTGGGACTAGCGGCGCCACAGATACGCAGTATTTT
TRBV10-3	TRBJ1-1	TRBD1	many	CAISETGRDTEAFF	TGTGCCATCAGCGAGACAGGGAGGGACACTGAAGCTTTCTTT
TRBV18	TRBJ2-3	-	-	CASSPGVPDTQYF	TGTGCCAGCTCACCCGGCGTCCCAGATACGCAGTATTTT
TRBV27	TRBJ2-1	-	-	CASSSPFYNEQFF	TGTGCCAGCAGTTCCCCATTTTACAATGAGCAGTTCTTC
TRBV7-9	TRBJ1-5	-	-	CASSVGWGEDQPQHF	TGTGCCAGCAGCGTCGGTTGGGGGGAGGATCAGCCCCAGCATTTT
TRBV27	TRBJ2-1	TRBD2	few	CASSYRTSGQNEQFF	TGTGCCAGCAGCTACAGGACTAGCGGGCAAAATGAGCAGTTCTTC
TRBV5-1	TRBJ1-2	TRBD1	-	CASSPDRVDYYGYTF	TGCGCCAGCAGCCCCGACAGGGTCGATTACTATGGCTACACCTTC
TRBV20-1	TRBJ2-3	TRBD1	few	CSATPTGGLTDTQYF	TGCAGTGCTACCCCGACAGGGGGTCTGACAGATACGCAGTATTTT
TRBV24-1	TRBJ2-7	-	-	CATAQGSSYEQYF	TGTGCCACCGCTCAGGGGAGCTCCTACGAGCAGTACTTC
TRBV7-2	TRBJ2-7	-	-	CASSTTAYSYEQYF	TGTGCCAGCAGCACTACAGCGTACTCCTACGAGCAGTACTTC
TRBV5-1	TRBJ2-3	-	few	CASSFGQSQDTQYF	TGCGCCAGCAGCTTCGGGCAATCCCAGGATACGCAGTATTTT
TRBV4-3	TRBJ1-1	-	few	CASSPVGDDTEAFF	TGCGCCAGCAGCCCCGTGGGGGATGACACTGAAGCTTTCTTT
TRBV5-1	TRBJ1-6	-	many	CASSLSQDNSPLHF	TGCGCCAGCAGCTTGTCGCAGGATAATTCACCCCTCCACTTT
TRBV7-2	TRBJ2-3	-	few	CASSVTVRTDTQYF	TGTGCCAGCAGCGTCACAGTGCGCACAGATACGCAGTATTTT
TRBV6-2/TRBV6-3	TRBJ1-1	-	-	CASRDTRDREAFF	TGTGCCAGCAGAGACACCAGAGACAGGGAAGCTTTCTTT